The text below deals with one T cell receptor beta chain. Its target is not known. The data were obtained in a study of Graves' ophthalmopathy and Graves' hyperthyroidism. Study-wide results and caveats: Ophthalmopathy progression was predicted by the model at about 70% sensitivity and under 75% specificity.

The authors amplified TCR beta CDR3 regions, and they did so from RNA transcripts for repertoire sequencing. A first-round RT-PCR used HTBI primers, followed by a second-round multiplex PCR. TCRdb reanalysed the multiplex PCR reads using MiXCR and keeps one entry per CDR3 protein. The sample lists under 800,000 distinct CDR3 sequences, 20% to 25% occurring once. Trimming took 8 bases from V and 5 from J; bases not matched to a gene: 20. Germline loops: CDR1 MNHNS, CDR2 SASEGT. This CDR3 has 17 amino acids. Sequenced material: peripheral blood. The gene calls are TRBV6-1 and TRBJ1-1, with 7 bases matching TRBD1. The clonotype originates from a woman younger than 35 with stable Graves' hyperthyroidism. Some clones in this sample may be carry-over from other donors' samples. CDR3 residues: CASWGVRDSGGFTEAFF. CDR3 DNA: TGTGCCAGCTGGGGAGTGAGGGACAGTGGTGGTTTTACTGAAGCTTTCTTT.